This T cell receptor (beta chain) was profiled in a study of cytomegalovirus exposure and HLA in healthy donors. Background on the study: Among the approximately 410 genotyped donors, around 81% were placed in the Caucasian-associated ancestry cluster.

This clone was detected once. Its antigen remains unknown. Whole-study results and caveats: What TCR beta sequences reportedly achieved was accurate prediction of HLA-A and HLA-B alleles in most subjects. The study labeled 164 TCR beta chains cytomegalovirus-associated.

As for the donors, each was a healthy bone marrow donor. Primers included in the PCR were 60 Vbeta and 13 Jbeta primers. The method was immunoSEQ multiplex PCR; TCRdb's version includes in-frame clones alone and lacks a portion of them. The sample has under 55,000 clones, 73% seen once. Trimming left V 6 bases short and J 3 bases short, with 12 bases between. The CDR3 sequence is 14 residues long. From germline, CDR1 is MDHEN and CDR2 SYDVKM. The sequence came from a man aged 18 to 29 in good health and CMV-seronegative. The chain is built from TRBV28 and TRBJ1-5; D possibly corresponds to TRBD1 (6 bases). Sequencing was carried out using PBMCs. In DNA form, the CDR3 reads TGTGCCAGCAGCCCGGACAGTCACAATCAGCCCCAGCATTTT. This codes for CASSPDSHNQPQHF.